These T cell receptor beta chains were read from a single sample in a study of blood T cell repertoires in COVID-19. The assay was immunoSEQ multiplex PCR, and TCRdb's table has in-frame clones only and misses some. Of tens of thousands of clones in the sample, about 74% were seen once. Material: peripheral blood. The receptor source for this set is a human donor in a cohort sampled during active COVID-19. CDR3s include the opening cysteine and the closing phenylalanine or tryptophan. A D gene is named only where the DNA matches it firmly. Expanded clones get a size class; other rows say once, few or many, or leave the size out.

v_call	clone_size	j_call	cdr3_length	d_call	cdr3_nt	cdr3_aa
TRBV10-3	.	TRBJ2-2	14	.	TGTGCCATCAGTGAGTCTGCGGGGACCGGGGAGCTGTTTTTT	CAISESAGTGELFF
TRBV6-1	few	TRBJ2-5	16	.	TGTGCCAGCAGTGTGTCGGGGAGGTCGGTGGGAGAGACCCAGTACTTC	CASSVSGRSVGETQYF
TRBV6-6	.	TRBJ2-7	17	TRBD1	TGTGCCAGCAGTCCCGGGACAGGGGGCTTTAGGGCCTACGAGCAGTACTTC	CASSPGTGGFRAYEQYF
TRBV18	.	TRBJ2-5	15	TRBD1	TGTGCCAGCTCACGCGGGACAGGGGTCAAAGAGACCCAGTACTTC	CASSRGTGVKETQYF
TRBV27	.	TRBJ1-2	14	TRBD1	TGTGCCAGCAGTTTAAGGACAGGGCTGGATGGCTACACCTTC	CASSLRTGLDGYTF
TRBV7-2	few	TRBJ2-7	16	TRBD1	TGTGCCAGCAGCTCGAGGAGGACAGGAAAACCCTACGAGCAGTACTTC	CASSSRRTGKPYEQYF
TRBV28	.	TRBJ2-1	16	.	TGTGCCAGCAGATCTAGGGCGGGAAGCTCCTACAATGAGCAGTTCTTC	CASRSRAGSSYNEQFF
TRBV28	.	TRBJ2-6	15	.	TGTGCCAGCAACCCTACCTCAGGGGGGGCCAACGTCCTGACTTTC	CASNPTSGGANVLTF
TRBV28	.	TRBJ2-1	16	.	TGTGCCAGCAGTCCCCCGAGGTCTGCGGGATACAATGAGCAGTTCTTC	CASSPPRSAGYNEQFF
TRBV4-1	.	TRBJ1-3	16	.	TGCGCCAGCAGCCCCCGGACAGAAGGAATAGGAAACACCATATATTTT	CASSPRTEGIGNTIYF
TRBV24-1	.	TRBJ2-3	12	.	TGTGCCACCAGTGATTTGACCGGTACGCAGTATTTT	CATSDLTGTQYF
TRBV10-2	.	TRBJ1-5	17	.	TGCGCCAGCAGTGAGTTCTGGGGGCTGGGAAGCAATCAGCCCCAGCATTTT	CASSEFWGLGSNQPQHF
TRBV7-6	.	TRBJ2-1	16	.	TGTGCCAGCAGCTTTGACGCGGGGGCCTCCTACAATGAGCAGTTCTTC	CASSFDAGASYNEQFF
TRBV7-2	.	TRBJ2-7	14	.	TGTGCCAGCAGCCTCAGACAGTCACCCTACGAGCAGTACTTC	CASSLRQSPYEQYF
TRBV5-1	.	TRBJ2-5	15	TRBD2	TGCGCCAGCAGCGAGGGACTAGCGGAAAGAGAGACCCAGTACTTC	CASSEGLAERETQYF
TRBV30	.	TRBJ2-7	11	.	TGTGCCTGGGAGGACAGCTACGAGCAGTACTTC	CAWEDSYEQYF
TRBV28	few	TRBJ2-2	12	.	TGTGCCATCTATCAGGGGTCCGGGGAGCTGTTTTTT	CAIYQGSGELFF
TRBV19	.	TRBJ2-7	15	TRBD1	TGTGCCAGTAGTTCTAAGACAGGGATAATTCACGAGCAGTACTTC	CASSSKTGIIHEQYF
TRBV9	once	TRBJ2-1	15	TRBD2	TGTGCCAGCAGCGCCCCACTAGCGGGAGTGGATGAGCAGTTCTTC	CASSAPLAGVDEQFF
TRBV19	.	TRBJ2-2	15	TRBD2	TGTGCCAGTAATCCGGGAGGGGCGAGGACCGGGGAGCTGTTTTTT	CASNPGGARTGELFF
TRBV19	.	TRBJ2-5	17	TRBD2	TGTGCCAGTAGTCGCCTGTCTAGCGGTTCGACGGGAGAGACCCAGTACTTC	CASSRLSSGSTGETQYF
TRBV28	.	TRBJ2-7	16	TRBD1	TGTGCCAGCAGGGAAGAACGGACAGGGGATTCCTACGAGCAGTACTTC	CASREERTGDSYEQYF
TRBV7-2	few	TRBJ1-2	14	.	TGTGCCAGCAGCTTAAAAAGGGCAGGGTATGGCTACACCTTC	CASSLKRAGYGYTF
TRBV4-2	.	TRBJ2-1	17	TRBD2	TGTGCCAGCAGCCAAGATCTTGAGCTAGCGGGAGGTAATGAGCAGTTCTTC	CASSQDLELAGGNEQFF
TRBV5-4	.	TRBJ2-1	11	.	TGTGCCAGCAGCCCCGGACTCGAGCAGTTCTTC	CASSPGLEQFF
TRBV7-9	once	TRBJ2-2	16	TRBD1	TGTGCCAGCAGCTCCCCCGACAGGGGGACCACCGGGGAGCTGTTTTTT	CASSSPDRGTTGELFF
TRBV5-1	.	TRBJ1-2	12	TRBD1	TGCGCCAGCGCTGACAGGGAAGACGGCTACACCTTC	CASADREDGYTF
TRBV28	.	TRBJ2-3	17	TRBD2	TGTGCCAGCAGTGCCTTACTAGCGGGAGGGTCGGGGGTTACGCAGTATTTT	CASSALLAGGSGVTQYF
TRBV15	.	TRBJ2-1	16	.	TGTGCCACCAGCAGTGGCTTGCCTGATCGATACAATGAGCAGTTCTTC	CATSSGLPDRYNEQFF
TRBV9	.	TRBJ2-2	15	TRBD2	TGTGCCAGCAGGCGGGGCGGGAGGAACACCGGGGAGCTGTTTTTT	CASRRGGRNTGELFF
TRBV6-6	.	TRBJ1-2	15	.	TGTGCCAGCAGTTACCCCGGGAAGGTTCGTGAGGGCTACACCTTC	CASSYPGKVREGYTF
TRBV29-1	few	TRBJ2-7	14	TRBD1	TGCAGCGTTCTCGGACAGGGGGTCACCTACGAGCAGTACTTC	CSVLGQGVTYEQYF
TRBV24-1	few	TRBJ1-5	15	.	TGTGCCACCAGTGATCGGGGGGCCAGCAATCAGCCCCAGCATTTT	CATSDRGASNQPQHF
TRBV5-5	.	TRBJ1-2	13	TRBD1	TGTGCCAGCAGCTCGGGGACAGGGGAGGGCTACACCTTC	CASSSGTGEGYTF
TRBV24-1	.	TRBJ2-3	13	.	TGTGCCACCAGACAGGGACACACAGATACGCAGTATTTT	CATRQGHTDTQYF
TRBV7-2	.	TRBJ2-5	17	TRBD1	TGTGCCAGCAGCTTACCCCAACAGGGGCCCCTCCAAGAGACCCAGTACTTC	CASSLPQQGPLQETQYF
TRBV19	.	TRBJ1-2	13	TRBD1	TGTGCCAGTAGCCAACAGGGGTGGTATGGCTACACCTTC	CASSQQGWYGYTF
TRBV13	.	TRBJ2-7	17	TRBD2	TGTGCCAGCAGCCCCGGCCAACCGACTAGCCGTTCCTACGAGCAGTACTTC	CASSPGQPTSRSYEQYF
TRBV19	.	TRBJ2-2	15	.	TGTGCCAGTAGTATTGGTCAGGGCACCACCGGGGAGCTGTTTTTT	CASSIGQGTTGELFF
TRBV4-3	.	TRBJ2-2	14	.	TGCGCCAGCAGCCAAGATATCGTCCGGGGGGAGCTGTTTTTT	CASSQDIVRGELFF
TRBV27	.	TRBJ2-7	15	TRBD2	TGTGCCAGCACCCTCAACCCTAGCGGATCCTACGAGCAGTACTTC	CASTLNPSGSYEQYF
TRBV28	few	TRBJ1-3	16	TRBD1	TGTGCCAGCAGCTATCTTCAATACAGGGGGGGAGACACCATATATTTT	CASSYLQYRGGDTIYF
TRBV29-1	.	TRBJ2-5	12	.	TGCAGCGTTGCAGGGGAAGGGGAGACCCAGTACTTC	CSVAGEGETQYF
TRBV27	.	TRBJ2-7	16	TRBD2	TGTGCCAGCAGTTCATCGCCCCGAGGGAGGGCGAGGGAGCAGTACTTC	CASSSSPRGRAREQYF